This T cell receptor (beta chain) came from a study of shared T cell receptors in the human thymus. The data were produced by immunoSEQ multiplex PCR, yet TCRdb's version contains in-frame clones alone and is incomplete. The data show approximately 400,000 clones, around 93% seen once. The V gene's germline CDR1 is SGHDN and CDR2 FVKESK. CDR3 length equals 15 residues. Trimming removed 2 bases at V and 0 bases at J, with 11 bases between. The TCR originated in a human donor. The chain employs TRBV14 and TRBJ2-7, with D uncertain. Sequencing was carried out using thymocytes. CDR3 amino acids: CASSQRYSDSYEQYF. CDR3 in DNA: TGTGCCAGCAGCCAAAGATACAGTGACTCCTACGAGCAGTACTTC.